Listed here are 23 T cell receptor beta chains from one sample, sequenced in a study of human T cells and chemical hapten exposure (dated by TCRdb to about 2021). This specimen's time point label, interpreted: patch test 1, 2 weeks after DPC sensitization. The intended sense of this specimen's treatment or condition label: therapeutic diphenylcyclopropenone sensitization with weekly scalp DPC. To prepare the library, RACE was applied. Sequencing took place on a NextSeq 500. Through fastp at Q25 and MiXCR, TCRdb rebuilt clones from the public reads, retaining in-frame beta chains. Rows are unified per CDR3 protein, each entry keeping the most common DNA and genes. Here the sample has 95,000 or so distinct CDR3 sequences; about 10% occur a single time. The top ten constitute around 2.2% of the sample. The sample was whole blood, taken in connection with sensitization to the hapten diphenylcyclopropenone (DPC). These TCRs come from a man aged 40-55 years with alopecia areata. Some clones in this sample may be carry-over from other donors' samples.

V and J are TRBV2 and TRBJ2-2; D may be TRBD2 (6 bases). CDR3 size: 17 residues. V shed 2 bases and J shed 4 bases, with 17 bases lying between them. Germline CDR1 is SNHLY and CDR2 is FYNNEI. CDR3 bases: TGTGCCAGCAGTGAAAGTGTTGGGACTGATACCACCGGGGAGCTGTTTTTT. Protein product: CASSESVGTDTTGELFF.

This clonotype was seen more than once but under ten times. V and J are TRBV4-2 and TRBJ2-4; 10 bases align to TRBD2. The length of the CDR3 is 14 residues. CDR1 LGHNA and CDR2 YNFKEQ come from the germline V gene. Unmatched junction bases numbered 5, after V lost 0 bases and J lost 12 bases. CDR3: CASSQDQPSGGQYF. CDR3 sequence (DNA): TGTGCCAGCAGCCAAGATCAACCTAGCGGGGGTCAGTACTTC.

This clonotype occurred a few times. The chain is built from TRBV12-3 or TRBV12-4 and TRBJ2-5; 8 nucleotides align to TRBD2. This CDR3 region has 13 residues. With V trimmed by 3 bases and J by 5 bases, 2 bases remained unmatched. The CDR3 region is CASSFGGRETQYF. The CDR3 region has the DNA TGTGCCAGCAGTTTTGGCGGGAGGGAGACCCAGTACTTC.

The chain is built from TRBV7-2 and TRBJ2-3; tentative D call: TRBD1 (6 bases). This CDR3 is 15 amino acids long. Per germline, CDR1 SGHTA and CDR2 FQGNSA. V gave up 7 bases and J gave up 5 bases, with 19 bases separating them. CDR3 loop: CASNQGGDGEDTQYF. Here the CDR3 DNA reads TGTGCCAGCAATCAAGGGGGAGACGGGGAAGATACGCAGTATTTT. Full variable domain (rest looked up from reference TRBV7-2 and TRBJ2-3): GAGVSQSPSNKVTEKGKDVELRCDPISGHTALYWYRQSLGQGLEFLIYFQGNSAPDKSGLPSDRFSAERTGGSVSTLTIQRTQQEDSAVYLCASNQGGDGEDTQYFGPGTRLTVL.

V usage is TRBV20-1 and J usage is TRBJ2-4, with D tentatively TRBD1 (5 bases). The CDR3 runs 15 residues. The V end lost 6 bases, the J end lost 2 bases, and 17 bases lay between the germline ends. CDR1 is DFQATT and CDR2 is SNEGSKA in the germline V gene (reference sequence). The DNA for the CDR3 is TGCAGTGCCGTTTCCCCGGCAGGGTCCAAAAACATTCAGTACTTC. This codes for CSAVSPAGSKNIQYF.

This sequence joins TRBV21-1 and TRBJ2-7; the table assigns TRBD2, which was not confirmed against the DNA. TRBV21-1 is marked as a pseudogene. This CDR3 contains 16 residues. Here the CDR3 reads CASSNCDRLANYEQYV. The CDR3 coding sequence is TGTGCCAGCAGCAATTGTGACAGACTAGCGAATTACGAGCAGTACGTC.

Only a few counts were recorded for this clonotype. The chain combines TRBV7-2 with TRBJ2-7; 7 bases match TRBD2. The J segment lost 0 bases and the V segment lost 5 bases, leaving 10 bases of the junction unmatched. The CDR3 covers 16 residues. CDR1 is SGHTA and CDR2 is FQGNSA in the germline V gene. The CDR3: CASSPPPRTSSYEQYF. The CDR3, as DNA: TGTGCCAGCAGCCCCCCCCCGAGGACTAGCTCCTACGAGCAGTACTTC.

The V call is TRBV7-9, the J call TRBJ2-7, with 7 bases identical to TRBD1. In germline, CDR1 is SEHNR, CDR2 FQNEAQ (reference sequence). V shed 9 bases, J shed 6 bases, and the junction held 8 bases outside the gene matches. CDR3 length: 12 amino acids. The CDR3 nucleotides are TGTGCCAGTAGACAGGGTCTCGGCGAGCAGTACTTC. It translates to CASRQGLGEQYF.

The V and J genes are TRBV29-1 and TRBJ1-2; TRBD1 might be the D (6 bases). From germline, CDR1 is SQVTM and CDR2 ANQGSEA. V lost 2 bases to trimming and J lost 6 bases, with 10 bases between them. The CDR3 loop spans 12 amino acids. Here the CDR3 DNA reads TGCAGCGTTGAAACAGGGACGGATGGCTACACCTTC. As protein: CSVETGTDGYTF.

This clonotype came up a few times. The gene calls are TRBV13 and TRBJ1-5; 7 bases line up with TRBD1. CDR3 length: 15 amino acids. The germline V gene has CDR1 PRHDT and CDR2 FYEKMQ (reference sequence). J gave up 0 bases and V 5 bases, and 4 bases lay outside the gene matches. This CDR3 reads CASSPGQNSNQPQHF. The DNA for the CDR3 is TGTGCCAGCAGCCCGGGACAGAATAGCAATCAGCCCCAGCATTTT.

A few counts support this clonotype. The chain recombines TRBV29-1 with TRBJ2-1; TRBD2 matches at 7 bases. Germline V gene lookup returns CDR1 SQVTM and CDR2 ANQGSEA. V lost 5 bases, J lost 8 bases, and 6 bases stayed unmatched. The CDR3 sequence is 12 residues long. In DNA form, the CDR3 reads TGCAGCGTTCGGCGCGGGAGCTATGAGCAGTTCTTC. It translates to CSVRRGSYEQFF.

This sequence joins TRBV12-3 or TRBV12-4 and TRBJ1-2; 7 bases map to TRBD1. This CDR3 is 13 amino acids long. V dropped 3 bases and J dropped 4; count of bases not matched to a gene: 2. The CDR3 DNA reads TGTGCCAGCAGTTTTGACAGGGTCTATGGCTACACCTTC. Translating gives CASSFDRVYGYTF.

The chain carries TRBV7-9 and TRBJ1-2, with a possible D match to TRBD1 (5 bases). Trimming pared 8 bases from V and 5 bases from J, leaving 9 bases between. CDR1 and CDR2 from the germline V gene are SEHNR and FQNEAQ (reference sequence). CDR3 length: 11 amino acids. CDR3 protein: CASSRDYGYTF. The CDR3 nucleotides are TGTGCCAGCTCCAGGGATTATGGCTACACCTTC.

The chain carries TRBV5-4 and TRBJ2-2, with D tentatively TRBD1 (6 bases). The CDR3 sequence is 15 residues long. Germline V gives CDR1 SGHNT, CDR2 YYREEE (reference sequence). The ends were cut back, 5 bases at V and 6 bases at J, with 17 bases in the middle. The CDR3 DNA reads as TGTGCCAGCAGTCTAAAACAGGGAGACGCCGGGGAGCTGTTTTTT. It specifies CASSLKQGDAGELFF.

This clonotype was observed many times. The V and J genes are TRBV7-2 and TRBJ1-5; 11 bases agree with TRBD1. The CDR3 consists of 17 residues. Unmatched junction bases numbered 8, after V lost 2 bases and J lost 5 bases. CDR1 and CDR2 from the germline V gene are SGHTA and FQGNSA. The CDR3 region is CASSLRPGQGDDQPQHF. The CDR3 DNA reads as TGTGCCAGCAGCTTAAGGCCGGGACAGGGGGATGATCAGCCCCAGCATTTT.

The table lists this clonotype with many counts. The chain combines TRBV4-3 with TRBJ2-3; 9 nucleotides match TRBD2. J gave up 0 bases and V 1 base, and 2 bases lay outside the gene matches. There are 16 residues in the CDR3. Germline CDR1 reads LGHNA; CDR2 reads YSLEER. The CDR3 sequence: CASSQGLADSTDTQYF. In DNA form, the CDR3 reads TGCGCCAGCAGCCAAGGACTAGCGGATAGCACAGATACGCAGTATTTT.

A single count supports this clonotype. The chain combines TRBV27 with TRBJ2-4, with 10 bases aligning to TRBD2. J gave up 9 bases and V 5 bases, and 7 bases lay outside the gene matches. The CDR3 loop spans 14 amino acids. Looked up from germline, CDR1 is MNHEY and CDR2 is SMNVEV (reference sequence). The CDR3 DNA reads TGTGCCAGCAGTCCGCTAGCGGGAGAGGGCATTCAGTACTTC. Protein sequence: CASSPLAGEGIQYF.

CDR3 bases: TGCAGTGCTAGAATGGCGGCCAGGACCGGGGAGCTGTTTTTT. Translation: CSARMAARTGELFF. The genes are TRBV20-1 and TRBJ2-2, with D uncertain. Between the trimmed V and J ends, which lost 2 bases and 5 bases, there was a span of 12 bases. Germline CDR1 DFQATT, CDR2 SNEGSKA (reference sequence). This CDR3 comprises 14 residues.

The chain employs TRBV7-8 and TRBJ2-1; a weak D match, TRBD1 (6 bases). The length of the CDR3 is 17 residues. Germline CDR1 and CDR2: SGHVS and FQNEAQ. Trimming shortened V by 3 bases and J by 0 bases, and 15 bases separated the two germline ends. The DNA of the CDR3 is TGTGCCAGCAGCTTGCGTCTCCAGGGGAGCTCCTACAATGAGCAGTTCTTC. Translating gives CASSLRLQGSSYNEQFF.

This clonotype was found many times. V is TRBV5-1 and J is TRBJ1-4; TRBD1 matches at 8 bases. The V gene end was trimmed by 0 bases and the J gene end by 5 bases; junction bases not matched to a gene: 6. CDR1 is SGHRS and CDR2 is YFSETQ in the germline V gene. The CDR3 loop spans 16 amino acids. The CDR3 region is CASSLAPGGANEKLFF. CDR3 DNA sequence: TGCGCCAGCAGCTTGGCCCCAGGGGGCGCGAATGAAAAACTGTTTTTT. Complete variable domain (other parts from reference TRBV5-1 and TRBJ1-4): KAGVTQTPRYLIKTRGQQVTLSCSPISGHRSVSWYQQTPGQGLQFLFEYFSETQRNKGNFPGRFSGRQFSNSRSEMNVSTLELGDSALYLCASSLAPGGANEKLFFGSGTQLSVL.

This clonotype was counted many times. The chain has TRBV20-1 and TRBJ2-3, with TRBD2 matching 8 bases. The junction had 5 bases not matched to a gene; V was cut back by 0 bases and J by 0 bases. The CDR3 runs to 16 residues. CDR1 is DFQATT, CDR2 SNEGSKA, per germline (reference sequence). The CDR3 nucleotides read TGCAGTGCTAGAGACAGACTAGCGTCTAGCACAGATACGCAGTATTTT. It encodes CSARDRLASSTDTQYF.

This clonotype has a handful of counts. The chain is built from TRBV11-1 and TRBJ2-1; D is perhaps TRBD2 (6 bases). Germline-derived CDR1 and CDR2 are SGHAT and FQDESV (reference sequence). The CDR3 runs to 17 residues. Trimming shortened V by 5 bases and J by 2 bases, and 19 bases separated the two germline ends. The CDR3 here is CASSPSLAEAPYNEQFF. DNA of the CDR3: TGTGCCAGCAGCCCGAGCTTAGCGGAGGCACCCTACAATGAGCAGTTCTTC.

The chain links TRBV20-1 to TRBJ2-3; no firm D call. This CDR3 contains 13 residues. CDR1 is DFQATT and CDR2 is SNEGSKA in the germline V gene (reference sequence). V lost 4 bases to trimming and J lost 4 bases, with 12 bases between them. The chain's CDR3 is CSATRPGPDTQYF. The CDR3 DNA follows: TGCAGTGCTACTAGACCCGGGCCAGATACGCAGTATTTT.